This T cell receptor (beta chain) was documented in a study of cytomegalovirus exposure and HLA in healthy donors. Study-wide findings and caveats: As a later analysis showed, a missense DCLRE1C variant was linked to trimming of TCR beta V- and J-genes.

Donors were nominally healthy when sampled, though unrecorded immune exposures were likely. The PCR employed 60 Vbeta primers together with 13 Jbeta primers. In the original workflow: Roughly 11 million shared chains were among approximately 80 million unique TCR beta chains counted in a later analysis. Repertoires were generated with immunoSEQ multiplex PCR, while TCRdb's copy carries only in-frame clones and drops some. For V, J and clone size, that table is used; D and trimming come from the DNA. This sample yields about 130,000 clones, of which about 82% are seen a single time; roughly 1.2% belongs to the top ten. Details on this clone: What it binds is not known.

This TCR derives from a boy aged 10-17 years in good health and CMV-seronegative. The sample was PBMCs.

The CDR3 DNA follows: TGTGCCACCAGCAGACCACACAGCCAAGAGACCCAGTACTTC. Translated: CATSRPHSQETQYF. The chain is built from TRBV15 and TRBJ2-5; D unclear. Deletions cut 2 bases from V and 1 base from J, with 8 bases between. This CDR3 is 14 amino acids long. Germline assignment: CDR1 LNHNV and CDR2 YYDKDF (reference sequence).